This T cell receptor beta chain was captured in a study of T-cell memory formation after mild COVID-19. Study results and caveats: Pre-infection memory already had some responding clones, implying cross-reactive memory joined.

As to this clonotype: No antigen is known for it.

TCRdb fed the 5' RACE reads into MiXCR, producing one record per CDR3 protein. The repertoire includes 550,000 to 700,000 distinct CDR3 sequences, about a sixth of them detected once, and 9.5% to 15% sits in the top ten. From germline, CDR1 is SQVTM and CDR2 ANQGSEA. The CDR3 totals 13 residues. V lost 5 bases, J lost 4 bases, and 5 bases stayed unmatched. Sequenced material: PBMCs or a T cell subset sorted from them (not recorded which). The chain has TRBV29-1 and TRBJ1-1; 9 bases align to TRBD1. This clonotype was obtained from an adult woman who had mild COVID-19 (a few samples of this study predate the infection). Cell type and time point are not known. The CDR3 spells CSVQDRGGTEAFF. The CDR3 nucleotides read TGCAGCGTTCAGGACAGGGGTGGCACTGAAGCTTTCTTT.